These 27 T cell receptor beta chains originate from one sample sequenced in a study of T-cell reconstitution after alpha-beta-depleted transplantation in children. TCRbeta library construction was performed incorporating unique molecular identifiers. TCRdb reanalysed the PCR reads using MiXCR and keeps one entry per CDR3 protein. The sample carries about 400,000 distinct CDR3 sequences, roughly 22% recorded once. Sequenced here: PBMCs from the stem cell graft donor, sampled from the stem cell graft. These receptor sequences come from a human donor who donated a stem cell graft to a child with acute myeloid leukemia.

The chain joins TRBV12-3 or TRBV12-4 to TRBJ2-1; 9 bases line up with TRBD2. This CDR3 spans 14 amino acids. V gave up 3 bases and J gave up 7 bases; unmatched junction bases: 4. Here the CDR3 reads CASSLAGGENEQFF. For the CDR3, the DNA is TGTGCCAGCAGTTTGGCGGGAGGGGAAAATGAGCAGTTCTTC.

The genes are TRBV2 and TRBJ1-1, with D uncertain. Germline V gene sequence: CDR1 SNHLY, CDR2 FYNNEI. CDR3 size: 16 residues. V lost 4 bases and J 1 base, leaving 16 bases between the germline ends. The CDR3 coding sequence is TGTGCCAGCAGTGTGTCCACTAGACGGAAGAACACTGAAGCTTTCTTT. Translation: CASSVSTRRKNTEAFF.

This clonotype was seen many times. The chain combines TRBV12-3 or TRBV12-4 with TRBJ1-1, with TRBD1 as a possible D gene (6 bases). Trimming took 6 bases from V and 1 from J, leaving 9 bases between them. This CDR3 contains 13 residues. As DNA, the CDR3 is TGTGCCAGCAGGACACAGGGGAACACTGAAGCTTTCTTT. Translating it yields CASRTQGNTEAFF.

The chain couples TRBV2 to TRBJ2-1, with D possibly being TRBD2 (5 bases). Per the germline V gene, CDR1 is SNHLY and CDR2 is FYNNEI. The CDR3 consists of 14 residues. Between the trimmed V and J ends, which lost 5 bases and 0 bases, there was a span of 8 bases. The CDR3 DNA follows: TGTGCCAGCAGTCAGCGGAGCTCCTACAATGAGCAGTTCTTC. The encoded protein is CASSQRSSYNEQFF.

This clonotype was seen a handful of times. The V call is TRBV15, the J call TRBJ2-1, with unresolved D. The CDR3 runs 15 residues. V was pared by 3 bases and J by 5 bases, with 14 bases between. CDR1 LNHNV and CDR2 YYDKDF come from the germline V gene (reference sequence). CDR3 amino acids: CATSRVAGTHNEQFF. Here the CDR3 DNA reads TGTGCCACCAGCAGGGTGGCAGGAACCCACAATGAGCAGTTCTTC.

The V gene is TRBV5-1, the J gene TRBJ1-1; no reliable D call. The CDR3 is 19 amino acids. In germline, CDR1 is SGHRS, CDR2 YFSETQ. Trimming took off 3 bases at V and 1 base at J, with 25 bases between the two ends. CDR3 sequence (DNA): TGCGCCAGCAGCTCACACTACGGGAAATCGAACGTCAAGAACACTGAAGCTTTCTTT. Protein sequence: CASSSHYGKSNVKNTEAFF.

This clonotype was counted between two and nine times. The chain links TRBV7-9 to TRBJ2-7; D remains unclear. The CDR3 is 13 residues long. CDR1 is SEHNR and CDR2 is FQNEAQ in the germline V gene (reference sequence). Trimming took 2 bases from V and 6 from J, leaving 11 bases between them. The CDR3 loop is CASSLSPFPEQYF. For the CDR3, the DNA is TGTGCCAGCAGCTTAAGTCCATTCCCCGAGCAGTACTTC.

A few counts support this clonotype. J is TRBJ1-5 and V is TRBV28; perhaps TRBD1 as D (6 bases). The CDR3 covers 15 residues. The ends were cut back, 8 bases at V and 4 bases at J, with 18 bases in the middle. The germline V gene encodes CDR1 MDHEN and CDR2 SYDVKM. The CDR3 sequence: CASAPFGQPNQPQHF. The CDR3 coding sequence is TGTGCCAGCGCCCCTTTCGGACAGCCTAATCAGCCCCAGCATTTT.

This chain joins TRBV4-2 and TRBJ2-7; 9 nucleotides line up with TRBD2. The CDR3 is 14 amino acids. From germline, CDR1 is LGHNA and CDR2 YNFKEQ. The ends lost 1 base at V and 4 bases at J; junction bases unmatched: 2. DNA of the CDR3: TGTGCCAGCAGCCAAGGGCGGGGGGGATACGAGCAGTACTTC. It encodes CASSQGRGGYEQYF.

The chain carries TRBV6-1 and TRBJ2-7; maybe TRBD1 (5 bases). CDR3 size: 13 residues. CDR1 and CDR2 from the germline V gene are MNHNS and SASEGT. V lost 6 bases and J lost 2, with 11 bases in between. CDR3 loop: CASRKKQAYEQYF. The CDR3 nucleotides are TGTGCCAGCAGGAAAAAACAGGCCTACGAGCAGTACTTC.

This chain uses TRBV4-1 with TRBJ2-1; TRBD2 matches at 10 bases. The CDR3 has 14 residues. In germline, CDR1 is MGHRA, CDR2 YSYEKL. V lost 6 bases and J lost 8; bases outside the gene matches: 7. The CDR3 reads CASREREGPYEQFF. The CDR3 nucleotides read TGCGCCAGCAGAGAGCGGGAGGGCCCATATGAGCAGTTCTTC.

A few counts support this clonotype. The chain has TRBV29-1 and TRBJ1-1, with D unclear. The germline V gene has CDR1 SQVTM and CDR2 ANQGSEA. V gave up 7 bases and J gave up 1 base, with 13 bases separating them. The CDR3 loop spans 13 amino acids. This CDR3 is CSGGARANTEAFF. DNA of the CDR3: TGCAGCGGGGGAGCGAGAGCGAACACTGAAGCTTTCTTT.

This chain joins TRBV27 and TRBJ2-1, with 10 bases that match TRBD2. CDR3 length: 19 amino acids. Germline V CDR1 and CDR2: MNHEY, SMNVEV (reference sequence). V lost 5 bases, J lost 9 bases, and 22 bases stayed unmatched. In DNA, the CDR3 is TGTGCCAGCAGTCTCACCCTACCCCTCACTAGCGGGACTAGGGCTGAGCAGTTCTTC. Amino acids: CASSLTLPLTSGTRAEQFF.

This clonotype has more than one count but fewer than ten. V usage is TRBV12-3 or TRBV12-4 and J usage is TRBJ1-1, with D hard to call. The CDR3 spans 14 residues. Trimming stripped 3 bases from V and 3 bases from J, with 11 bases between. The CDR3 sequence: CASSFGTPYTEAFF. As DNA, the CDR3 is TGTGCCAGCAGTTTCGGAACACCTTACACTGAAGCTTTCTTT.

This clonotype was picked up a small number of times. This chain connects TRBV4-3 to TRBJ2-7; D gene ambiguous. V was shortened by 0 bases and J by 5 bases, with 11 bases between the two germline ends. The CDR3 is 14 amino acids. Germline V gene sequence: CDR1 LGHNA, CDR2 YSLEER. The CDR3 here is CASSQDVFRDEQYF. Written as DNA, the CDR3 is TGCGCCAGCAGCCAAGATGTTTTTCGGGACGAGCAGTACTTC.

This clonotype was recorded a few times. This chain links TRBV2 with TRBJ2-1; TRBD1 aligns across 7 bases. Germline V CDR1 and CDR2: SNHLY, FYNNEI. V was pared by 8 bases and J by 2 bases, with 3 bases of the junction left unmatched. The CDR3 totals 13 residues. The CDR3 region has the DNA TGTGCCAGCGACAGGGCCACCTACAATGAGCAGTTCTTC. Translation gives CASDRATYNEQFF. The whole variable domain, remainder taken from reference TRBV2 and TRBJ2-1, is EPEVTQTPSHQVTQMGQEVILRCVPISNHLYFYWYRQILGQKVEFLVSFYNNEISEKSEIFDDQFSVERPDGSNFTLKIRSTKLEDSAMYFCASDRATYNEQFFGPGTRLTVL.

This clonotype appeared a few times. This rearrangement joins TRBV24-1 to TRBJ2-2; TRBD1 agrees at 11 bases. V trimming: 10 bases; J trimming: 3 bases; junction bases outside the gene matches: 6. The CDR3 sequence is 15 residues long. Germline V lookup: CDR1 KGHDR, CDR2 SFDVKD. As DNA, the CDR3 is TGTGCCACTGGAGGGACAGGGGGGGACACCGGGGAGCTGTTTTTT. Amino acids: CATGGTGGDTGELFF.

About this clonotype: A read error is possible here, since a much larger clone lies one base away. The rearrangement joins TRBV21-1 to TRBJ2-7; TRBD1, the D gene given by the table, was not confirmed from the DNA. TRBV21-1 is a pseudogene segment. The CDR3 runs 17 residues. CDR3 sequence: CASSKRAGRDGSYEQYF. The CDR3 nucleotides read TGTGCCAGCAGCAAACGAGCGGGGCGAGATGGGAGTTACGAGCAGTACTTC.

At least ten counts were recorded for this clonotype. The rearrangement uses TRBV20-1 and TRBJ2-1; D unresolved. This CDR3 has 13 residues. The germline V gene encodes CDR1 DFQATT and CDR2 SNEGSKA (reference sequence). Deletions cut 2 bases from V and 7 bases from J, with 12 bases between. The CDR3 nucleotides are TGCAGTGCTAGATCGGTCTCTGGGAATGAGCAGTTCTTC. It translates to CSARSVSGNEQFF.

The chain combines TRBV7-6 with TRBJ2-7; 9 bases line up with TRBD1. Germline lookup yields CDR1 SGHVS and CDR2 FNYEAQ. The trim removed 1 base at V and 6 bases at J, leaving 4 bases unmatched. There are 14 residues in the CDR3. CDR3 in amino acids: CASSLVQGAAEQYF. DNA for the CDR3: TGTGCCAGCAGCTTAGTACAGGGGGCGGCCGAGCAGTACTTC.

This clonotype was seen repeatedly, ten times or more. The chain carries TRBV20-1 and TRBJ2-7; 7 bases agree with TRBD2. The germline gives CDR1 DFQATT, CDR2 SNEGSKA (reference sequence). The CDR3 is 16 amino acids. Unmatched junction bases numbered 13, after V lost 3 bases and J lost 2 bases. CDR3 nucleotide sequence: TGCAGTGCTAGGGGGGTGGCTAGCGGTAACCCCTACGAGCAGTACTTC. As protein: CSARGVASGNPYEQYF.

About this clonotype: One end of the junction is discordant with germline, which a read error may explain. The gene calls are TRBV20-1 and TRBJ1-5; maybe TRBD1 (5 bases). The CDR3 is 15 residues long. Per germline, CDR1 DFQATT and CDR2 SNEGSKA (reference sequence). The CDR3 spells CCASFAGTAVMPQHF. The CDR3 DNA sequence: TGCTGTGCTAGCTTCGCCGGGACGGCGGTTATGCCCCAGCATTTT.

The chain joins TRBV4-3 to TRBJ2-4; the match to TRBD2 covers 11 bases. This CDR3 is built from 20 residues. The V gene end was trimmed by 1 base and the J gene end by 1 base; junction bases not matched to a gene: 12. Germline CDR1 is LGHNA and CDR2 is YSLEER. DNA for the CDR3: TGCGCCAGCAGCCAAGTATTACTAGCGGGAGTTAAATCGGCCAAAAACATTCAGTACTTC. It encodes CASSQVLLAGVKSAKNIQYF.

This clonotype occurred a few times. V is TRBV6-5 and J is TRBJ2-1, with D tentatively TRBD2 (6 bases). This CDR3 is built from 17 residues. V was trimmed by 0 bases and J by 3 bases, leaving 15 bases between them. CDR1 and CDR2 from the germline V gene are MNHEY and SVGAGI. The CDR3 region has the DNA TGTGCCAGCAGTTACTCGCCTCCGGGACTTAGCTACAATGAGCAGTTCTTC. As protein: CASSYSPPGLSYNEQFF.

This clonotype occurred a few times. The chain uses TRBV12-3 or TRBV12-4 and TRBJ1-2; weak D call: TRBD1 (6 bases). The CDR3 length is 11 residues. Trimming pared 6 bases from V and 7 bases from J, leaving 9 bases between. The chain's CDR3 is CASRGAGGYTF. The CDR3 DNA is TGTGCCAGCAGGGGGGCCGGTGGCTACACCTTC.

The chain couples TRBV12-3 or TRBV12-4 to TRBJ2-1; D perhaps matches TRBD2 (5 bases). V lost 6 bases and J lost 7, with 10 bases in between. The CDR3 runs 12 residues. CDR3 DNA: TGTGCCAGCAGCAACGGGGTTAATGAGCAGTTCTTC. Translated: CASSNGVNEQFF.

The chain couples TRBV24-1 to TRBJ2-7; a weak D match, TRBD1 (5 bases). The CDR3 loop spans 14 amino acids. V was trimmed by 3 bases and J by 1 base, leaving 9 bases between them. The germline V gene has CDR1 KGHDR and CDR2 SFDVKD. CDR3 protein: CATSDGAGSYEQYF. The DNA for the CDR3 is TGTGCCACCAGTGATGGGGCCGGGTCCTACGAGCAGTACTTC.